This T cell receptor (beta chain) was identified during a study of blood T cell repertoires in COVID-19. Looking at the study overall: In each case, the material was cDNA or gDNA derived from T cells, B-cell-depleted T cells, or PBMCs.

Per the authors' pipeline: Amplification with reference gene primers provided the estimates of nucleated cell counts. TCRdb's copy holds only in-frame clones and misses some; the assay was immunoSEQ multiplex PCR. The DNA gave D and trimming, while V, J and clone size come from that table. The table shows more than 200,000 clones, with about nine tenths occurring only once. V was clipped by 3 bases and J by 2 bases, with 16 bases between them. This CDR3 contains 16 residues. Germline V gene data show CDR1 as MDHEN and CDR2 as SYDVKM. Sequenced input: peripheral blood. This chain joins TRBV28 and TRBJ2-5, with D perhaps matching TRBD1 (6 bases). The source is a man in his fifties with COVID-19, enrolled during active disease. The CDR3 reads CASSLEAATGQETQYF. Here the CDR3 DNA reads TGTGCCAGCAGTTTGGAGGCGGCCACAGGGCAAGAGACCCAGTACTTC.